Each of the 20 T cell receptor beta chains below was sequenced from the same sample in a study of T cells in Graves' hyperthyroidism and ophthalmopathy (dated by TCRdb to the late 2010s). Libraries were built with multiplex PCR. Sequenced using an Illumina HiSeq 2000. TCR beta CDR3 regions were amplified from RNA transcripts. The first round of RT-PCR for the TCR CDR3 was performed with the HTBI primer set and the Qiagen OneStep RT-PCR kit. The public reads were reprocessed in TCRdb via fastp at Q25 and MiXCR, keeping in-frame beta chains. Every entry covers one CDR3 protein and lists the most common genes and DNA from its rows. The sample data list under 350,000 distinct CDR3 sequences, and around a fifth of these were observed just once. The ten biggest clones cover 50% to 65% of the sample. Sequenced sample: blood. The receptor source for this set is a woman in her forties or fifties with Graves' hyperthyroidism.

This clonotype showed up many times. The chain recombines TRBV20-1 with TRBJ2-3; 11 bases fit TRBD2. With 0 bases clipped from V and 2 bases from J, the junction kept 7 bases outside the gene matches. Germline V gene sequence: CDR1 DFQATT, CDR2 SNEGSKA (reference sequence). The CDR3 is 17 residues long. CDR3 bases: TGCAGTGCTAGAGATATGCTAGCGGGAGGAAACACAGATACGCAGTATTTT. Translated, it gives CSARDMLAGGNTDTQYF.

Worth noting for this clonotype: Given a much more abundant clone one base away, this may be a read error. The conserved phenylalanine or tryptophan is not found at the CDR3 terminus, so this likely reflects a read error. V is TRBV7-2 and J is TRBJ2-7, with D perhaps TRBD1 (7 bases). The CDR3 totals 14 residues. The V end was cut by 5 bases, the J end by 3 bases, with 14 bases between. Germline V lookup: CDR1 SGHTA, CDR2 FQGNSA. The CDR3, as DNA: TGTGCCAGCAGCCTGCGGGGACAGAGCTACGAGCAGTACCTC. Residues: CASSLRGQSYEQYL.

This clonotype was seen repeatedly, ten times or more. The genes are TRBV25-1 and TRBJ2-7, with TRBD2 matching over 9 bases. The CDR3 loop spans 16 amino acids. The germline CDR1 and CDR2 sequences are MGHDK and SYGVNS. Trimming took 4 bases from V and 1 from J; bases not matched to a gene: 8. Here the CDR3 reads CASSVTAGGRSYEQYF. CDR3 bases: TGTGCCAGCAGTGTCACTGCGGGAGGGCGTTCCTACGAGCAGTACTTC.

Ten or more counts support this clonotype. The chain carries TRBV5-1 and TRBJ2-2; D may be TRBD2 (5 bases). There are 16 residues in the CDR3. Trimming shortened V by 4 bases and J by 2 bases, and 15 bases separated the two germline ends. CDR1 and CDR2 from the germline V gene are SGHRS and YFSETQ. The CDR3 region has the DNA TGCGCCAGCAGCCGGGAAGGGATGCGTAACACCGGGGAGCTGTTTTTT. It encodes CASSREGMRNTGELFF.

This clonotype was counted many times. The CDR3 region has the DNA TGTGCCAGCAGTCGGGACAGCTATGGCTACACCTTC. Encoded protein: CASSRDSYGYTF. The genes are TRBV5-8 and TRBJ1-2; 7 bases are a match to TRBD1. The trim removed 5 bases at V and 4 bases at J, leaving 2 bases unmatched. Germline lookup yields CDR1 SGHTS and CDR2 YDEGEE. The CDR3 totals 12 residues. The full variable domain, completed using reference TRBV5-8 and TRBJ1-2, is EAGVTQSPTHLIKTRGQQATLRCSPISGHTSVYWYQQALGLGLQFLLWYDEGEERNRGNFPPRFSGRQFPNYSSELNVNALELEDSALYLCASSRDSYGYTFGSGTRLTVV.

This clonotype was found a few times. This sequence joins TRBV4-1 and TRBJ2-3, with 11 bases aligning to TRBD2. The length of the CDR3 is 18 residues. The germline gives CDR1 MGHRA, CDR2 YSYEKL. With 0 bases clipped from V and 4 bases from J, the junction kept 9 bases outside the gene matches. The CDR3 loop reads CASSQEGVAGGVADTQYF. CDR3 DNA sequence: TGCGCCAGCAGCCAAGAGGGAGTAGCGGGAGGGGTCGCAGATACGCAGTATTTT.

This clonotype was counted many times. The V call is TRBV5-1, the J call TRBJ2-3; no clear D. Per the germline V gene, CDR1 is SGHRS and CDR2 is YFSETQ. The CDR3 contains 15 residues. Trimming left V 0 bases short and J 0 bases short, with 8 bases between. The DNA for the CDR3 is TGCGCCAGCAGCTTGGAGGGCCAAAGCACAGATACGCAGTATTTT. Amino acid sequence: CASSLEGQSTDTQYF.

To note about this clonotype: A clone one base away is much larger, so this may be a read error. The rearrangement joins TRBV2 to TRBJ2-2; TRBD2 aligns across 7 bases. The CDR3 is made up of 14 amino acids. Trimming cost V 7 bases and J 4 bases; bases outside gene matches: 6. Per the germline V gene, CDR1 is SNHLY and CDR2 is FYNNEI. CDR3 region: CASTLRESTGELFF. DNA of the CDR3: TGTGCCAGCACTCTGCGGGAGAGCACCGGGGAGCTGTTTTTT.

This clonotype came up many times. The chain couples TRBV28 to TRBJ1-5; the D is unclear. Germline V gene data show CDR1 as MDHEN and CDR2 as SYDVKM. The CDR3 totals 13 residues. V was trimmed by 7 bases and J by 4 bases, leaving 11 bases between them. CDR3 amino acids: CASNPRGNQPQHF. As DNA, the CDR3 is TGTGCCAGCAACCCACGAGGTAATCAGCCCCAGCATTTT. Complete variable domain (other parts from reference TRBV28 and TRBJ1-5): DVKVTQSSRYLVKRTGEKVFLECVQDMDHENMFWYRQDPGLGLRLIYFSYDVKMKEKGDIPEGYSVSREKKERFSLILESASTNQTSMYLCASNPRGNQPQHFGDGTRLSIL.

This clonotype came up many times. This chain joins TRBV28 and TRBJ1-1; no clear D gene. The V end lost 2 bases, the J end lost 1 base, and 11 bases lay between the germline ends. The CDR3 contains 15 residues. Per the germline V gene, CDR1 is MDHEN and CDR2 is SYDVKM. The CDR3 sequence is CASSLRSSKNTEAFF. The CDR3 region has the DNA TGTGCCAGCAGTTTAAGGTCATCCAAGAACACTGAAGCTTTCTTT.

As DNA, the CDR3 is TGTGCCAGTAGCGATCTATACAGGGTTGGCTACACCTTC. It is translated as CASSDLYRVGYTF. V is TRBV19 and J is TRBJ1-2; a possible D gene is TRBD1 (6 bases). Germline CDR1 and CDR2: LNHDA and SQIVND (reference sequence). V was pared by 6 bases and J by 7 bases, with 15 bases between. The CDR3 is 13 amino acids. The complete variable domain, with remaining parts taken from reference TRBV19 and TRBJ1-2, reads DGGITQSPKYLFRKEGQNVTLSCEQNLNHDAMYWYRQDPGQGLRLIYYSQIVNDFQKGDIAEGYSVSREKKESFPLTVTSAQKNPTAFYLCASSDLYRVGYTFGSGTRLTVV.

The CDR3 here is CASSLELAQGDTQYF. DNA of the CDR3: TGTGCCAGCAGCTTAGAGTTAGCCCAGGGCGATACGCAGTATTTT. This chain joins TRBV11-2 and TRBJ2-3, with D tentatively TRBD1 (5 bases). The germline V gene encodes CDR1 SGHAT and CDR2 FQNNGV. With 0 bases removed from V and 6 bases from J, the gap between germline ends came to 13 bases. The CDR3 contains 15 residues.

This clonotype was recorded a few times. At one boundary the junction diverges from the germline segment, which might be a read error. The chain combines TRBV7-3 with TRBJ2-5, with 12 bases matching TRBD2. This CDR3 comprises 15 residues. Germline CDR1 and CDR2: SGHTA and FQGTGA. CDR3 sequence reads: CASRPSGGAGETQHF. The CDR3 DNA sequence: TGTGCCTCCCGGCCTAGCGGGGGGGCCGGGGAGACCCAGCACTTC.

The table lists this clonotype with many counts. The chain combines TRBV3-1 with TRBJ1-2, with a possible D match to TRBD1 (5 bases). The germline gives CDR1 LGHDT, CDR2 YNNKEL (reference sequence). CDR3 length: 13 residues. The V end lost 5 bases, the J end lost 4 bases, and 11 bases lay between the germline ends. The DNA of the CDR3 is TGTGCCAGCAGCTCGGACACGGCCTATGGCTACACCTTC. It translates to CASSSDTAYGYTF.

About this clonotype itself: A much larger clone is a single base away; this may be a read error. This chain connects TRBV20-1 to TRBJ2-2; D may be TRBD2 (5 bases). The CDR3 totals 14 residues. Per germline, CDR1 DFQATT and CDR2 SNEGSKA (reference sequence). Trimming stripped 3 bases from V and 8 bases from J, with 16 bases between. DNA of the CDR3: TGCAGTGCTAGCCAGGACTCCCGTGGAGGGGAGCTGTTTTTT. Translating it yields CSASQDSRGGELFF.

This clonotype has a handful of counts. The genes are TRBV30 and TRBJ2-1, with D possibly TRBD1 on 6 matching bases. Trimming took off 2 bases at V and 7 bases at J, with 18 bases between the two ends. This CDR3 has 15 residues. Germline V CDR1 and CDR2: GTSNPN, SVGIG (reference sequence). The CDR3 reads CAWSTGTPRGNEQFF. The CDR3 region has the DNA TGTGCCTGGAGTACGGGGACACCCCGAGGTAATGAGCAGTTCTTC.

This clonotype was seen many times. V usage is TRBV10-1 and J usage is TRBJ2-2; D uncertain. Between the trimmed V and J ends, which lost 5 bases and 0 bases, there was a span of 7 bases. The CDR3 extends over 14 amino acids. Germline V gives CDR1 WNHNN, CDR2 SYGVQD (reference sequence). CDR3 sequence: CASSLKPNTGELFF. CDR3 in DNA: TGCGCCAGCAGTCTAAAACCGAACACCGGGGAGCTGTTTTTT.

The genes are TRBV3-1 and TRBJ2-1; the D is unclear. This CDR3 region has 16 residues. V shed 1 base and J shed 9 bases, with 19 bases lying between them. CDR1 LGHDT and CDR2 YNNKEL come from the germline V gene (reference sequence). CDR3 nucleotides: TGTGCCAGCAGCCAAGGGTTATGGCCAATTGGCGGTGAGCAGTTCTTC. Translated, it gives CASSQGLWPIGGEQFF.

With respect to this clonotype: A much larger clone lies a single base off, so this may be a read error. The chain recombines TRBV6-5 with TRBJ2-6, with D possibly TRBD1 on 5 matching bases. The CDR3 has 14 residues. Looked up from germline, CDR1 is MNHEY and CDR2 is SVGAGI. CDR3 DNA sequence: TGTGCCAGCAGTTACTCGTCTGGGGCCAACGTCCCGACTTTC. As protein: CASSYSSGANVPTF.

Ten or more counts support this clonotype. V is TRBV20-1 and J is TRBJ2-3, with TRBD2 identical over 16 bases. Germline assignment: CDR1 DFQATT and CDR2 SNEGSKA (reference sequence). The V gene end was trimmed by 7 bases and the J gene end by 4 bases; junction bases not matched to a gene: 5. The CDR3 is 15 residues long. The CDR3 nucleotides are TGCAGTGTTGGGACTAGCGGGAGGGCGGCAGATACGCAGTATTTT. Its protein product is CSVGTSGRAADTQYF.